Given below is one TCR beta chain in context. The sample is drawn from a study of blood T cell repertoires in COVID-19. The germline V gene encodes CDR1 GTSNPN and CDR2 SVGIG (reference sequence). The CDR3 totals 15 residues. Trimming took off 4 bases at V and 0 bases at J, with 10 bases between the two ends. The data were produced by immunoSEQ multiplex PCR, yet TCRdb's version contains in-frame clones alone and is incomplete. Of over 200,000 clones listed, around nine tenths were seen once; the top ten hold less than 3.5%. The chain has TRBV30 and TRBJ1-6, with no clear D. The sequence was collected from a woman in her sixties or seventies with acute or convalescent COVID-19. The specimen sequenced was peripheral blood. CDR3 DNA sequence: TGTGCCTGGACGGGAGGGAGCTCCTATAATTCACCCCTCCACTTT. Translation: CAWTGGSSYNSPLHF.